One and the same sample provided the 5 T cell receptor beta chains below, sequenced in a study of cytomegalovirus exposure and HLA in healthy donors. Primers included in the PCR were 60 Vbeta and 13 Jbeta primers. Here immunoSEQ multiplex PCR was the method, and the copy in TCRdb shows in-frame clones only, minus some. Among about 140,000 clones listed, 73% were seen once. Sequenced: PBMCs. The receptor source for this set is a woman aged 35 to 49 in good health and CMV-seronegative.

This chain uses TRBV10-1 with TRBJ2-3; D gene uncertain. CDR3 length equals 13 residues. V dropped 2 bases and J dropped 3 bases, with 6 bases sitting between them. From germline, CDR1 is WNHNN and CDR2 SYGVQD (reference sequence). Written as DNA, the CDR3 is TGCGCCAGCAGTGAGCGGAGAACAGATACGCAGTATTTT. This encodes CASSERRTDTQYF.

This clone was seen only a few times. The rearrangement uses TRBV4-1 and TRBJ1-3; tentatively, D is TRBD1 (5 bases). The CDR3 loop spans 16 amino acids. The germline gives CDR1 MGHRA, CDR2 YSYEKL. V was trimmed by 0 bases and J by 4 bases, leaving 13 bases between them. The CDR3 region is CASSQDGGGLGNTIYF. CDR3 in DNA: TGCGCCAGCAGCCAAGATGGCGGGGGACTGGGAAACACCATATATTTT.

The chain employs TRBV11-2 and TRBJ2-3; D not resolved. The CDR3 contains 11 residues. Trimming took 5 bases from V and 6 from J, leaving 6 bases between them. Germline V gene lookup returns CDR1 SGHAT and CDR2 FQNNGV. In DNA form, the CDR3 reads TGTGCCAGCAGCGCACGGGATACGCAGTATTTT. This translates into CASSARDTQYF. Drawing the rest from reference TRBV11-2 and TRBJ2-3, the complete variable domain is EAGVAQSPRYKIIEKRQSVAFWCNPISGHATLYWYQQILGQGPKLLIQFQNNGVVDDSQLPKDRFSAERLKGVDSTLKIQPAKLEDSAVYLCASSARDTQYFGPGTRLTVL.

V is TRBV4-2 and J is TRBJ2-2, with 10 bases that match TRBD2. CDR3 length: 15 amino acids. Germline V gene sequence: CDR1 LGHNA, CDR2 YNFKEQ. The V gene end was trimmed by 5 bases and the J gene end by 6 bases; junction bases not matched to a gene: 6. The CDR3 region has the DNA TGTGCCAGCAGCTGGGGCAGCGGGGGGGCCGGGGAGCTGTTTTTT. Residues: CASSWGSGGAGELFF.

The table lists this clone with a count of one. V gene TRBV7-3 combines with J gene TRBJ2-5; 9 positions agree with TRBD1. The length of the CDR3 is 13 residues. V gave up 5 bases and J gave up 9 bases; unmatched junction bases: 7. CDR1 is SGHTA, CDR2 FQGTGA, per germline. This CDR3 reads CASSQGQGEAQYF. CDR3 nucleotide sequence: TGTGCCAGCAGCCAGGGACAGGGCGAGGCCCAGTACTTC.